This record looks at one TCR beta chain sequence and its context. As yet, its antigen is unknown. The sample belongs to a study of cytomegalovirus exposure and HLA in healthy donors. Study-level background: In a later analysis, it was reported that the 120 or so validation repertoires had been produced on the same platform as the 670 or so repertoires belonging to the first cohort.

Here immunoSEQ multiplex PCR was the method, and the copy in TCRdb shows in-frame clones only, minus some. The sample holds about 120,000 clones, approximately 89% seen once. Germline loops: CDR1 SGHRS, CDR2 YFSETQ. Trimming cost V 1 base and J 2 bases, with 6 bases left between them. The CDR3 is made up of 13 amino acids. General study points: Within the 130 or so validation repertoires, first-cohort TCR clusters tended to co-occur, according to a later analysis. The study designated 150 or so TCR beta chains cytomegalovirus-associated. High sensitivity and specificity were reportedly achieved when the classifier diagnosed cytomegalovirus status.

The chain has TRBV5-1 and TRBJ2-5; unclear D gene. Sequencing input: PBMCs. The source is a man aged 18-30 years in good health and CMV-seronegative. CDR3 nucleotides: TGCGCCAGCAGCTTGTGGCAGCAAGAGACCCAGTACTTC. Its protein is CASSLWQQETQYF.